The sequence of this T cell receptor beta chain was determined in a study of cytomegalovirus exposure and HLA in healthy donors. Whole-study results and caveats: Sequencing artifact likely explains a cluster of highly shared sequence variants. What a later analysis reportedly showed was that an Asian-associated ancestry cluster had fewer N-insertions than the roughly 670-donor mean.

Remarks on this clone: The antigen is undetermined.

This CDR3 spans 14 amino acids. Losses at the gene ends were 5 bases for V and 4 bases for J; bases not matched to a gene: 4. The germline V gene encodes CDR1 SGHTA and CDR2 FQGNSA. The study ran its PCR with 60 Vbeta and 13 Jbeta primers. TCRdb keeps only in-frame clones here, not all; method: immunoSEQ multiplex PCR. The table lists under 300,000 clones, about 86% of them singletons. This chain uses TRBV7-2 with TRBJ1-1, with 10 bases that match TRBD1. Sequencing was done on a sample of PBMCs. This receptor was obtained from a woman aged 55-70 years in good health and CMV-seropositive. The CDR3 region has the DNA TGTGCCAGCAGCCGCAGACAGGGGGCCACTGAAGCTTTCTTT. It encodes CASSRRQGATEAFF.